The clone carrying this T cell receptor (beta chain) has a single count. Generated by immunoSEQ multiplex PCR, the TCRdb table keeps only in-frame clones and is missing some. The sample carries roughly 420,000 clones, 88% recorded once. The data originate from a study of blood T cell repertoires in COVID-19. On the study more broadly: Both acute and convalescent COVID-19 samples were obtained from the United States, Italy and Spain.

V dropped 5 bases and J dropped 0; count of bases not matched to a gene: 8. CDR1 and CDR2 from the germline V gene are LNHDA and SQIVND (reference sequence). This CDR3 has 17 amino acids. Those who participated ranged in age from roughly 18 to 100 years and resided in about two dozen US areas. This receptor was obtained from a woman in her 30s with acute COVID-19. What was sequenced was PBMCs or T cells enriched from blood (not recorded which). The rearrangement uses TRBV19 and TRBJ2-1; 9 bases agree with TRBD1. DNA of the CDR3: TGTGCCAGTAGTGTGTTAACAGGGGGCAGCTCCTACAATGAGCAGTTCTTC. Amino acid sequence: CASSVLTGGSSYNEQFF.